The 21 T cell receptor beta chains given below trace back to one sample, sequenced in a study of T cells in Graves' hyperthyroidism and ophthalmopathy. RNA transcripts served as the template for amplifying TCR beta CDR3 regions. First-round RT-PCR of the TCR CDR3 relied on the HTBI primer set. TCRdb re-analysed the multiplex PCR reads in MiXCR, keeping a single row per CDR3 protein. The sample lists roughly 720,000 distinct CDR3 sequences, 15% to 20% seen once, with about 16% in the top ten. The sequenced material came from blood. The receptors derive from a man over 45 with Graves' hyperthyroidism.

This clonotype has a count of ten or more. V usage is TRBV20-1 and J usage is TRBJ2-7; D is uncertain. V lost 6 bases to trimming and J lost 0 bases, with 15 bases between them. The CDR3 is made up of 14 amino acids. The germline V gene encodes CDR1 DFQATT and CDR2 SNEGSKA (reference sequence). CDR3 sequence (DNA): TGCAGTGCCTTGGTCGAGTGGAGCTCCTACGAGCAGTACTTC. Amino acids: CSALVEWSSYEQYF.

This clonotype has a count of ten or more. V usage is TRBV5-5 and J usage is TRBJ2-5, with D uncertain. In germline, CDR1 is SGHKS, CDR2 YYEKEE (reference sequence). Trimming removed 1 base at V and 2 bases at J, with 15 bases between. The CDR3 contains 16 residues. CDR3 DNA: TGTGCCAGCAGCTTGATGTTGCACGCGTTGCAAGAGACCCAGTACTTC. Translating it yields CASSLMLHALQETQYF.

This clonotype has ten or more counts. The chain recombines TRBV24-1 with TRBJ2-1; 12 bases map to TRBD2. The trim removed 7 bases at V and 5 bases at J, leaving 11 bases unmatched. Germline CDR1 KGHDR, CDR2 SFDVKD. The CDR3 is made up of 17 amino acids. The CDR3 DNA follows: TGTGCCACCAGAGGGACTAGCGGGCAGGGTAACCACAATGAGCAGTTCTTC. Translation: CATRGTSGQGNHNEQFF.

The gene calls are TRBV10-3 and TRBJ2-3, with D perhaps assigned TRBD1 or TRBD2 (6 bases each). Germline V gene lookup returns CDR1 ENHRY and CDR2 SYGVKD. The V end lost 4 bases, the J end lost 1 base, and 9 bases lay between the germline ends. The CDR3 sequence is 14 residues long. The CDR3 nucleotides are TGTGCCATCAGTGGGGGGGCTGGCACAGATACGCAGTATTTT. Its translation is CAISGGAGTDTQYF.

Many counts were recorded for this clonotype. The J gene is TRBJ2-1, the V gene TRBV20-1; TRBD2 aligns across 13 bases. The CDR3 has 12 residues. V trimming: 8 bases; J trimming: 9 bases; junction bases outside the gene matches: 4. Germline lookup yields CDR1 DFQATT and CDR2 SNEGSKA (reference sequence). CDR3 sequence reads: CSPGLAGSEQFF. The DNA of the CDR3 is TGCAGTCCGGGACTAGCGGGAAGTGAGCAGTTCTTC.

Ten or more counts support this clonotype. This rearrangement joins TRBV20-1 to TRBJ2-5; 7 positions match TRBD2. This CDR3 region has 17 residues. The germline gives CDR1 DFQATT, CDR2 SNEGSKA (reference sequence). V lost 2 bases to trimming and J lost 4 bases; unmatched junction nucleotides: 16. The CDR3 spells CSARRGEGGPEGETQYF. In nucleotides, the CDR3 is TGCAGTGCTAGAAGAGGTGAGGGAGGGCCCGAAGGAGAGACCCAGTACTTC.

The gene calls are TRBV28 and TRBJ2-1; 12 positions agree with TRBD2. CDR1 is MDHEN and CDR2 is SYDVKM in the germline V gene. Unmatched junction bases numbered 11, after V lost 1 base and J lost 1 base. CDR3 length: 20 amino acids. CDR3 protein: CASSLLWSSGRGGSYNEQFF. CDR3 nucleotide sequence: TGTGCCAGCAGTTTATTATGGTCTAGCGGGAGGGGGGGATCCTACAATGAGCAGTTCTTC.

The V and J genes are TRBV7-3 and TRBJ2-1, with 7 bases identical to TRBD2. The CDR3 totals 13 residues. Per germline, CDR1 SGHTA and CDR2 FQGTGA. Germline trimming cut 0 bases from V and 10 bases from J; bases unmatched to any gene: 3. The CDR3, as DNA: TGTGCCAGCAGCTTAACGCGGGAGCGGGAGCAGTTCTTC. Residues: CASSLTREREQFF.

This clonotype was seen many times. The chain has TRBV18 and TRBJ2-1; 7 nucleotides align to TRBD2. The CDR3 has 18 amino acids. V dropped 0 bases and J dropped 3; count of bases not matched to a gene: 11. Germline V gene data show CDR1 as KGHSH and CDR2 as LQKENI. The CDR3 here is CASSPPGGRGGGYNEQFF. The CDR3 region has the DNA TGTGCCAGCTCACCACCGGGCGGGAGAGGCGGGGGCTACAATGAGCAGTTCTTC.

This clonotype showed up just a few times. This chain uses TRBV7-2 with TRBJ1-5; D is possibly TRBD1 (5 bases). The V gene lost 5 bases and the J gene lost 8 bases, with 16 bases spanning the gap. This CDR3 is 14 amino acids long. Germline assignment: CDR1 SGHTA and CDR2 FQGNSA. The CDR3 here is CASSESGGRKPQHF. The CDR3 DNA sequence: TGTGCCAGCAGCGAGAGTGGGGGGAGGAAGCCCCAGCATTTT.

This clonotype was seen at least ten times. This chain links TRBV18 with TRBJ2-7, with D possibly TRBD1 on 5 matching bases. The germline V gene encodes CDR1 KGHSH and CDR2 LQKENI. The V and J ends lost 3 bases and 2 bases respectively, with 8 bases between them. This CDR3 comprises 13 residues. Written as DNA, the CDR3 is TGTGCCAGCTCACCGACAGCTACCTACGAGCAGTACTTC. This sequence encodes CASSPTATYEQYF.

The gene calls are TRBV28 and TRBJ2-2; 7 nucleotides match TRBD2. Germline CDR1 MDHEN, CDR2 SYDVKM. J gave up 6 bases and V 2 bases, and 6 bases lay outside the gene matches. CDR3 length: 15 amino acids. For the CDR3, the DNA is TGTGCCAGCAGTTTAAGACTAGCTCCGGCCGGGGAGCTGTTTTTT. It specifies CASSLRLAPAGELFF.

There are many counts of this clonotype. The chain joins TRBV29-1 to TRBJ2-2, with D unresolved. In germline, CDR1 is SQVTM, CDR2 ANQGSEA. V lost 6 bases and J lost 3, with 11 bases in between. The CDR3 has 13 amino acids. The CDR3 region is CSVSRPDTGELFF. The CDR3 DNA sequence: TGCAGCGTCTCAAGACCCGACACCGGGGAGCTGTTTTTT.

The rearrangement uses TRBV29-1 and TRBJ1-1; D not certain. This CDR3 is 9 amino acids long. Per germline, CDR1 SQVTM and CDR2 ANQGSEA. Deletions cut 8 bases from V and 9 bases from J, with 10 bases between. CDR3 nucleotide sequence: TGCAGCACCCGCCCTCAAGCTTTCTTT. Its protein is CSTRPQAFF.

A few counts support this clonotype. V is TRBV19 and J is TRBJ1-5; TRBD1 is a possible D gene (6 bases). Per the germline V gene, CDR1 is LNHDA and CDR2 is SQIVND (reference sequence). V was shortened by 5 bases and J by 0 bases, with 14 bases between the two germline ends. This CDR3 has 16 residues. The CDR3 spells CASSFPDSYSNQPQHF. The CDR3 nucleotides read TGTGCCAGTAGTTTCCCGGACAGTTATAGCAATCAGCCCCAGCATTTT.

This clonotype was detected ten times or more. The chain carries TRBV12-3 or TRBV12-4 and TRBJ2-7, with D maybe TRBD1 (6 bases). Trimming shortened V by 5 bases and J by 6 bases, and 11 bases separated the two germline ends. CDR3 length: 12 amino acids. CDR3 in amino acids: CASSAQGSEQYF. CDR3 DNA sequence: TGTGCCAGCAGTGCACAGGGTAGCGAGCAGTACTTC.

This clonotype has at least ten counts. The V and J genes are TRBV29-1 and TRBJ1-1; perhaps TRBD1 as D (6 bases). The V gene lost 0 bases and the J gene lost 0 bases, with 14 bases spanning the gap. The CDR3 runs 16 residues. The germline CDR1 and CDR2 sequences are SQVTM and ANQGSEA. CDR3 DNA: TGCAGCGTTGAAGACAGGGGAAGGACTTTGAACACTGAAGCTTTCTTT. It yields the protein CSVEDRGRTLNTEAFF.

The chain employs TRBV7-9 and TRBJ1-1; 9 nucleotides line up with TRBD1. Germline V gives CDR1 SEHNR, CDR2 FQNEAQ (reference sequence). After removal of 4 bases from V and 3 bases from J, the junction contained 6 bases not matched to a gene. The CDR3 is made up of 15 amino acids. The CDR3 nucleotides read TGTGCCAGCAGCTCCAACAGGGGGCGGGACACTGAAGCTTTCTTT. Protein product: CASSSNRGRDTEAFF.

On this clonotype: Just one base apart from a much larger clone, this may be a read error. This chain links TRBV18 with TRBJ2-3; the D is unclear. The length of the CDR3 is 14 residues. Germline V gives CDR1 KGHSH, CDR2 LQKENI. CDR3 sequence: CARSPADHTDTQYF. The CDR3 nucleotides are TGTGCCAGATCACCGGCCGACCACACAGATACGCAGTATTTT.

CDR3 residues: CASSFVQANTGELFF. The CDR3 DNA is TGTGCCAGCAGCTTTGTACAGGCGAACACCGGGGAGCTGTTTTTT. This rearrangement joins TRBV7-8 to TRBJ2-2; D perhaps matches TRBD1 (5 bases). V was shortened by 3 bases and J by 0 bases, with 8 bases between the two germline ends. This CDR3 contains 15 residues. Per germline, CDR1 SGHVS and CDR2 FQNEAQ.

This clonotype was seen many times. The chain joins TRBV19 to TRBJ2-1; D remains ambiguous. CDR3 length: 14 amino acids. V shed 6 bases and J shed 8 bases, with 17 bases lying between them. CDR1 and CDR2 from the germline V gene are LNHDA and SQIVND (reference sequence). CDR3 protein: CASRRTVVGHEQFF. In nucleotides, the CDR3 is TGTGCCAGTAGACGGACCGTCGTGGGCCATGAGCAGTTCTTC.